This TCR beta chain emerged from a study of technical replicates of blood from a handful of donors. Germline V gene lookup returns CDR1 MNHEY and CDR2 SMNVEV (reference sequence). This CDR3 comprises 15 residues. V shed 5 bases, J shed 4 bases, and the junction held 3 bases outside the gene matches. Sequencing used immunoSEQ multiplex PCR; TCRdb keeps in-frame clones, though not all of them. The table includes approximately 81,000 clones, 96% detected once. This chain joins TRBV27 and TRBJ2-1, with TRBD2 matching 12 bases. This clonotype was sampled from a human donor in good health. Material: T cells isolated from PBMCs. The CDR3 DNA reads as TGTGCCAGCAGTGTACTAGCGGGAGGATACAATGAGCAGTTCTTC. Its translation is CASSVLAGGYNEQFF.